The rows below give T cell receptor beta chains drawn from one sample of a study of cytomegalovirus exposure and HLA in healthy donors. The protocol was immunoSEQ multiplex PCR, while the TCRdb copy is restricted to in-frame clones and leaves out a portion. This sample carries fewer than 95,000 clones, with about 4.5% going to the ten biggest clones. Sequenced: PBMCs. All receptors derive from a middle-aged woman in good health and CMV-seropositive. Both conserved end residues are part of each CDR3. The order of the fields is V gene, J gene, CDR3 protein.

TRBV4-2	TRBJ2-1	CASSQERVNEQFF
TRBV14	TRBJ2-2	CASSQVLRGGGELFF
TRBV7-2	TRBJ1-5	CASALTGGKSNQPQHF
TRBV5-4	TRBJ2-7	CASSLVGGSSYEQYF
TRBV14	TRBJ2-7	CASSQGRGEQYF
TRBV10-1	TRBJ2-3	CASIEPLSDTQYF
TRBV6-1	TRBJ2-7	CASSEVGRGYEQYF
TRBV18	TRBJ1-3	CASSPEVGDSGNTIYF
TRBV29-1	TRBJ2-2	CSGGGQGTGELFF
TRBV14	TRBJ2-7	CASSSLRATYEQYF
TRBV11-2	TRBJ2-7	CASSLSRGASGSHYEQYF
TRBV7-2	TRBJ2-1	CASSLLTSGGNEQFF
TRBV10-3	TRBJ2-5	CAIRADRSGGQGQETQYF
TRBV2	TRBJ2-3	CASKGAANSRGDTQYF
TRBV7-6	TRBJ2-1	CASSRRRGNEQFF
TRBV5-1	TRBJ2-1	CASSLRDRGLTSEQFF
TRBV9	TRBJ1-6	CASTPGQTNNSPLHF
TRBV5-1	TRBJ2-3	CASSFAGLAADTQYF
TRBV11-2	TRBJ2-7	CASSLGLRQGAYEQYF
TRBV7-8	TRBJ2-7	CASSLWGQLQYEQYF
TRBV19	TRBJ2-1	CATSGRGPQFF
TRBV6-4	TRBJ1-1	CASIEHFMNTEAFF
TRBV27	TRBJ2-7	CASSFRRGVSYEQYF
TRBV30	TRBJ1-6	CAWSSGQGNSPLHF
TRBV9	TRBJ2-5	CASSVATGLAGGRSRGTQETQYF
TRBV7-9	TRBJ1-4	CASSLEGRGEEKLFF
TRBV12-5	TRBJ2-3	CASGLVTGPDTQYF
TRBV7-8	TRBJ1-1	CASSSDLDRNTEAFF
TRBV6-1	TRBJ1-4	CASSEMWTGYEKLFF
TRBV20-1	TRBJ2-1	CSTSSYNEQFF